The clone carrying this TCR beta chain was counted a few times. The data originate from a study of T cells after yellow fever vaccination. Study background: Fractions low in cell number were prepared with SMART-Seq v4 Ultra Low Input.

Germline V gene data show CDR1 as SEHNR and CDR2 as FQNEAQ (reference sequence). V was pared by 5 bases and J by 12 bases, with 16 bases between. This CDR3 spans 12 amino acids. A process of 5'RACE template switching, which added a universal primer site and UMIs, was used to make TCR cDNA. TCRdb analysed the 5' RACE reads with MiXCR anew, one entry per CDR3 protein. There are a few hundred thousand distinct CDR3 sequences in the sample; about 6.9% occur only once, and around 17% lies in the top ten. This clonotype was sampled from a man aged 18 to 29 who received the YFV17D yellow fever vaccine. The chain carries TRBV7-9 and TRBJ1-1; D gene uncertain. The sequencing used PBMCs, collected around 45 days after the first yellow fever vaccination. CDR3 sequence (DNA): TGTGCCAGCAGCCGTTACCAGCAAAGGACTTTCTTT. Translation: CASSRYQQRTFF.